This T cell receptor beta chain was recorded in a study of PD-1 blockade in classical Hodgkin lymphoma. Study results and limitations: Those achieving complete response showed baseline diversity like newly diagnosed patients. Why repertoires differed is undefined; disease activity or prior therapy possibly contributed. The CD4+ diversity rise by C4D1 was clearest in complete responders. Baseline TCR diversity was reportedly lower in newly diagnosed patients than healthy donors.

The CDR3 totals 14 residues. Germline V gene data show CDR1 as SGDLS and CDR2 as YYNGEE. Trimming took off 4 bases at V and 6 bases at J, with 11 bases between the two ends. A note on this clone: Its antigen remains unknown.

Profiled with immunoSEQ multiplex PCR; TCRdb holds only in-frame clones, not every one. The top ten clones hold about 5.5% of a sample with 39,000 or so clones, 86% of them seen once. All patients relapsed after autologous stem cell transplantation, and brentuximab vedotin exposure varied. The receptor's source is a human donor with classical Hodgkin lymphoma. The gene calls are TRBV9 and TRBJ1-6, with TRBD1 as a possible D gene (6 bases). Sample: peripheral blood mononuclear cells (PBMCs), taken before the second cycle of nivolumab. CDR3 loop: CASSPSRGNSPLHF. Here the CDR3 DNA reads TGTGCCAGCAGCCCTTCCAGGGGTAATTCACCCCTCCACTTT.